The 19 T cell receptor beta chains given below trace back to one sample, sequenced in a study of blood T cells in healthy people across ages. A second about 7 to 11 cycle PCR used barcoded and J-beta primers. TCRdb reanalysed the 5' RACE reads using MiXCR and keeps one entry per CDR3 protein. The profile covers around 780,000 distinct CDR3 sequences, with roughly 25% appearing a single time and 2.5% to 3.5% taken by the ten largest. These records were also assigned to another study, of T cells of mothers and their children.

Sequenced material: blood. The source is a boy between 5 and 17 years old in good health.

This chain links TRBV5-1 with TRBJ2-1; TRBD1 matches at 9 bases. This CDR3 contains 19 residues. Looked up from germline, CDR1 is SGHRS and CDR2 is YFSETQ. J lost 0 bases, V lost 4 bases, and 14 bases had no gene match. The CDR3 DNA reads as TGCGCCAGCAGCCCCAAAACCGGGACAGGGTTAAGCTCCTACAATGAGCAGTTCTTC. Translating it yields CASSPKTGTGLSSYNEQFF.

The CDR3 loop is CASSFGGSANYGYTF. CDR3 DNA: TGTGCCAGCAGCTTCGGGGGCAGTGCTAACTATGGCTACACCTTC. The chain recombines TRBV7-9 with TRBJ1-2; D perhaps matches TRBD1 (6 bases). The CDR3 sequence is 15 residues long. Trimming removed 3 bases at V and 0 bases at J, with 11 bases between. The germline V gene has CDR1 SEHNR and CDR2 FQNEAQ (reference sequence).

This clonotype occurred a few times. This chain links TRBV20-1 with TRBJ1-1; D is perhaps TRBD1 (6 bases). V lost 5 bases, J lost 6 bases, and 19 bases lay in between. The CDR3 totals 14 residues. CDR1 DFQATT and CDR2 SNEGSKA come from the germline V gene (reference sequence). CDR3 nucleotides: TGCAGTGCTCGGCCCCCAGGGGATATCGCTGAAGCTTTCTTT. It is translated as CSARPPGDIAEAFF.

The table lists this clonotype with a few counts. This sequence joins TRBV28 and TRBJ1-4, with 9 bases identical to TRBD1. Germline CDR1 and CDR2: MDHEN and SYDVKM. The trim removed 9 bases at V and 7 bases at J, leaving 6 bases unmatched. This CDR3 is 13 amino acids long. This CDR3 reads CASYRGRGEKLFF. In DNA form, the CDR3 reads TGTGCCAGTTACAGGGGGCGAGGTGAAAAACTGTTTTTT.

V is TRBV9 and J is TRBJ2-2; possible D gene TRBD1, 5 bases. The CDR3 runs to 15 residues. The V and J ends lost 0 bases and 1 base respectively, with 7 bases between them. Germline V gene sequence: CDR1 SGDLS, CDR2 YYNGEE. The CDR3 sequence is CASSVGGQNTGELFF. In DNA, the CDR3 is TGTGCCAGCAGCGTAGGAGGACAGAACACCGGGGAGCTGTTTTTT.

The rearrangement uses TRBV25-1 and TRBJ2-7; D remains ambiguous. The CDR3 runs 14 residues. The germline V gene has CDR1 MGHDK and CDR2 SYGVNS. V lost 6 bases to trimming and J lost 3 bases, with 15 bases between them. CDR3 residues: CASSPGPTFYEQYF. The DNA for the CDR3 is TGTGCCAGCAGCCCGGGTCCGACCTTCTACGAGCAGTACTTC.

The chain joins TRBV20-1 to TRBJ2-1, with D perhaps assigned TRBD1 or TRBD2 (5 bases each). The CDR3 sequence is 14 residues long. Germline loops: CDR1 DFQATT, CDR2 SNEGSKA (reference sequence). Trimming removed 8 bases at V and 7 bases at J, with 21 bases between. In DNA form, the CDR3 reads TGCAGTTTTAGGGGCACTAGTGGGTTTAATGAGCAGTTCTTC. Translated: CSFRGTSGFNEQFF.

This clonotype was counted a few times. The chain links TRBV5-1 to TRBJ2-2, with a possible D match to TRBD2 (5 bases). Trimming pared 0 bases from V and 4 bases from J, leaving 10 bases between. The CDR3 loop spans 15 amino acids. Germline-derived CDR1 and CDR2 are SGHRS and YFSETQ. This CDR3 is CASSLVGRATGELFF. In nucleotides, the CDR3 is TGCGCCAGCAGCTTGGTCGGGCGGGCCACCGGGGAGCTGTTTTTT.

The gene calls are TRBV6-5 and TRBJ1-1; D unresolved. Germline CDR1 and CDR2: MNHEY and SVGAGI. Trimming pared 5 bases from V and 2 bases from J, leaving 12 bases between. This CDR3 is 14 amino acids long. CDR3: CASSNFRINTEAFF. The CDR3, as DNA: TGTGCCAGCAGTAACTTTCGAATTAACACTGAAGCTTTCTTT.

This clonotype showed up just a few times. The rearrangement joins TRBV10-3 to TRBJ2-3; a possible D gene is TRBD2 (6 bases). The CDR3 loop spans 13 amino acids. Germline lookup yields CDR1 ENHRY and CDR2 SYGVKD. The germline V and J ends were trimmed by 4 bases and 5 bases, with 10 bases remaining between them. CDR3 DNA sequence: TGTGCCATCAGTGGGGGGGTCGGAGATACGCAGTATTTT. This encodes CAISGGVGDTQYF.

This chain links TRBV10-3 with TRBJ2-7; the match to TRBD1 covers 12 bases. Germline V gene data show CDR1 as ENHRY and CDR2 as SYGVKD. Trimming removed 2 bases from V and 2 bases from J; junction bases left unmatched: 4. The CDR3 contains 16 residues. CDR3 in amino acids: CAISEVGTGGPYEQYF. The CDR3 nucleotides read TGTGCCATCAGTGAGGTAGGGACAGGGGGCCCCTACGAGCAGTACTTC.

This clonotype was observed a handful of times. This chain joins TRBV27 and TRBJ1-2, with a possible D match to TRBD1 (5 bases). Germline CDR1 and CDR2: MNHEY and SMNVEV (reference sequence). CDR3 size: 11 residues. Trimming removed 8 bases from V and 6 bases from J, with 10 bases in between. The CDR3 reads CASWDGNGYTF. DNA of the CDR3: TGTGCCAGCTGGGACGGAAATGGCTACACCTTC.

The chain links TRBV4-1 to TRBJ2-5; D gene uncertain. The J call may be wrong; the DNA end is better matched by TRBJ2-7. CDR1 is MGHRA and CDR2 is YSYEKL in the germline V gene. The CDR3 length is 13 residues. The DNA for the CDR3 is TGCGCCAGCAGCCAAGTAGGTAACTACGAGCAGTACTTC. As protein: CASSQVGNYEQYF.

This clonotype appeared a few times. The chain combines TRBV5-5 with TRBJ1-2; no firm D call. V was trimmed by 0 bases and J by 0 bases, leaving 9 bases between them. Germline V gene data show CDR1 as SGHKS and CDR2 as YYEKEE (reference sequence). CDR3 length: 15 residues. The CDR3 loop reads CASSLGPDTNYGYTF. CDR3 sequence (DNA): TGTGCCAGCAGCTTGGGGCCAGACACTAACTATGGCTACACCTTC.

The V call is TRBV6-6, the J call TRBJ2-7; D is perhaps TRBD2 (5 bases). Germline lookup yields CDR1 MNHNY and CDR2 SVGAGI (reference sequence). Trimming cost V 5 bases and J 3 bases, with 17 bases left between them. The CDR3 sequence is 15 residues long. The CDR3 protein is CASSNTQKGVYEQYF. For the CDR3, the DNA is TGTGCCAGCAGTAACACACAGAAGGGAGTCTACGAGCAGTACTTC.

DNA for the CDR3: TGTGCCAGCAGCCTTGGGGACTTCTGGGGCGACACCCAGTACTTC. Its translation is CASSLGDFWGDTQYF. The V and J genes are TRBV7-2 and TRBJ2-5; D may be TRBD2 (6 bases). The CDR3 extends over 15 amino acids. CDR1 and CDR2 from the germline V gene are SGHTA and FQGNSA. Deletions cut 5 bases from V and 8 bases from J, with 21 bases between. Supplemented by reference TRBV7-2 and TRBJ2-5, the full variable domain reads GAGVSQSPSNKVTEKGKDVELRCDPISGHTALYWYRQSLGQGLEFLIYFQGNSAPDKSGLPSDRFSAERTGGSVSTLTIQRTQQEDSAVYLCASSLGDFWGDTQYFGPGTRLLVL.

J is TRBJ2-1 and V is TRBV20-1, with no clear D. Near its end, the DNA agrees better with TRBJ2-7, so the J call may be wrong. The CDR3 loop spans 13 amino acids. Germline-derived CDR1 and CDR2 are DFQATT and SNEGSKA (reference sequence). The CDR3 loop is CSARGQPLPEQYF. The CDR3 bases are TGCAGTGCTAGAGGCCAGCCCCTCCCGGAGCAGTACTTC.

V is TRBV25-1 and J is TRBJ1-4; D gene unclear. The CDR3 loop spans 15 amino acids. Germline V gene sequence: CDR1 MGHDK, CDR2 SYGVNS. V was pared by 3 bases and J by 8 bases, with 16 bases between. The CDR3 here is CASSDLDRIGEKLFF. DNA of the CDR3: TGTGCCAGCAGTGATCTCGATCGTATTGGAGAAAAACTGTTTTTT.

CDR3: CASSFKSDETQYF. DNA of the CDR3: TGTGCCAGCAGTTTTAAGTCAGACGAGACCCAGTACTTC. This chain uses TRBV27 with TRBJ2-5; D gene unclear. CDR3 length: 13 residues. The germline V and J ends were trimmed by 3 bases and 5 bases, with 10 bases remaining between them. Germline V gene lookup returns CDR1 MNHEY and CDR2 SMNVEV (reference sequence).